This entry concerns a single TCR beta chain. The germline gives CDR1 ENHRY, CDR2 SYGVKD. Trimming took off 1 base at V and 1 base at J, with 16 bases between the two ends. The CDR3 is made up of 17 amino acids. Sequencing was performed with immunoSEQ multiplex PCR; in TCRdb, only in-frame clones are kept and a portion is missing. The repertoire consists of about 210,000 clones, with around nine tenths occurring once and the leading ten covering about 4%. This record belongs to a study of blood T cell repertoires in COVID-19. This rearrangement joins TRBV10-3 to TRBJ1-1; D is ambiguous. This clonotype originated in a woman aged 30 to 39 who had been exposed to COVID-19. The sample was PBMCs or T cells enriched from blood (not recorded which). CDR3 bases: TGTGCCATCAGTGAGTGGCAAAATTGGGGAGGGAACACTGAAGCTTTCTTT. This translates into CAISEWQNWGGNTEAFF.